Each of the 28 T cell receptor beta chains below was sequenced from the same sample in a study of blood T cell repertoires in COVID-19 (dated by TCRdb to about 2020). To prepare the library, the immunoSEQ multiplex PCR assay was applied. In its TCRdb copy, this immuneACCESS table keeps in-frame sequences only and misses some clones. Where compared with another copy, unresolved V genes explain less than half of these, and the others have no known cause. The sample records about 87,000 clones, around 85% of which are singletons. The ten largest clonotypes hold under 3.5% of the sample. Input material: peripheral blood. The receptors stem from a woman older than 75 with COVID-19, enrolled during active disease.

The chain is built from TRBV7-2 and TRBJ1-5, with TRBD1 identical over 7 bases. Losses at the gene ends were 3 bases for V and 1 base for J; bases not matched to a gene: 3. Germline CDR1 SGHTA, CDR2 FQGNSA. CDR3 size: 15 residues. For the CDR3, the DNA is TGTGCCAGCAGCTTTGACAGGGCGAGCAATCAGCCCCAGCATTTT. Its translation is CASSFDRASNQPQHF.

The chain carries TRBV5-1 and TRBJ2-2; possible D gene TRBD1, 6 bases. CDR3 length: 14 residues. CDR1 is SGHRS, CDR2 YFSETQ, per germline. V was shortened by 4 bases and J by 5 bases, with 12 bases between the two germline ends. CDR3 DNA: TGCGCCAGCAGCCCGGGACAACTTACCGGGGAGCTGTTTTTT. It translates to CASSPGQLTGELFF.

J is TRBJ1-6 and V is TRBV27; D gene ambiguous. Trimming left V 3 bases short and J 7 bases short, with 13 bases between. The CDR3 runs to 15 residues. Per germline, CDR1 MNHEY and CDR2 SMNVEV (reference sequence). The CDR3 loop reads CASSLSRPENSPLHF. CDR3 in DNA: TGTGCCAGCAGTTTGAGCAGGCCCGAAAATTCACCCCTCCACTTT.

The rearrangement uses TRBV18 and TRBJ1-1, with 8 bases that match TRBD1. V lost 4 bases, J lost 4 bases, and 14 bases stayed unmatched. Germline CDR1 KGHSH, CDR2 LQKENI. The length of the CDR3 is 17 residues. The DNA for the CDR3 is TGTGCCAGCTCACGCCTTGGGACAGGACAGTCGGCCACTGAAGCTTTCTTT. Amino acids: CASSRLGTGQSATEAFF.

This chain connects TRBV2 to TRBJ1-6, with D hard to call. The V end lost 6 bases, the J end lost 7 bases, and 16 bases lay between the germline ends. The germline CDR1 and CDR2 sequences are SNHLY and FYNNEI. The CDR3 is 15 amino acids. The CDR3 region is CASSLEAQDNSPLHF. The CDR3 DNA follows: TGTGCCAGCAGCCTTGAGGCTCAAGACAATTCACCCCTCCACTTT.

This chain links TRBV5-6 with TRBJ2-1, with 7 nucleotides matching TRBD2. This CDR3 is 14 amino acids long. Germline CDR1 SGHDT, CDR2 YYEEEE. J lost 8 bases, V lost 1 base, and 6 bases had no gene match. CDR3 bases: TGTGCCAGCAGCTTGTTAGCGGGTGGGGATGAGCAGTTCTTC. This sequence encodes CASSLLAGGDEQFF.

The gene calls are TRBV27 and TRBJ1-6; no reliable D call. The CDR3 loop spans 14 amino acids. The V gene lost 0 bases and the J gene lost 14 bases, with 14 bases spanning the gap. CDR1 and CDR2 from the germline V gene are MNHEY and SMNVEV (reference sequence). The CDR3 sequence: CASSLSRASVTLHF. The CDR3 DNA is TGTGCCAGCAGTTTATCGAGGGCTTCCGTAACCCTCCACTTT.

The V call is TRBV30, the J call TRBJ2-4; no firm D call. This CDR3 spans 14 amino acids. V was trimmed by 4 bases and J by 3 bases, leaving 13 bases between them. Germline V lookup: CDR1 GTSNPN, CDR2 SVGIG (reference sequence). This CDR3 is CAWTVWSSKNIQYF. The CDR3, as DNA: TGTGCCTGGACCGTTTGGTCGAGCAAAAACATTCAGTACTTC.

This clone has only one observation. The rearrangement links TRBV11-2 to TRBJ2-1; TRBD2 is a possible D gene (6 bases). The CDR3 is 16 residues long. Germline values: CDR1 SGHAT, CDR2 FQNNGV. V gave up 1 base and J gave up 7 bases, with 17 bases separating them. In DNA form, the CDR3 reads TGTGCCAGCAGCTTAGTTCCGGGGGTCCCAGGGAATGAGCAGTTCTTC. Translating gives CASSLVPGVPGNEQFF.

This chain connects TRBV30 to TRBJ2-2; 11 bases fit TRBD1. The junction had 3 bases not matched to a gene; V was cut back by 4 bases and J by 2 bases. This CDR3 has 15 residues. The germline V gene encodes CDR1 GTSNPN and CDR2 SVGIG (reference sequence). In DNA, the CDR3 is TGTGCCTGGATGGACAGGGGGCGAAACACCGGGGAGCTGTTTTTT. This translates into CAWMDRGRNTGELFF.

On this clone itself: At one of its ends the junction is not consistent with the germline gene, which may arise from a read error. J is TRBJ2-2 and V is TRBV5-6, with 7 bases fitting TRBD1. This CDR3 spans 17 amino acids. CDR1 SGHDT and CDR2 YYEEEE come from the germline V gene. CDR3: CASSLATGEAEHRGAVF. DNA of the CDR3: TGTGCCAGCAGCTTGGCAACAGGGGAAGCGGAACACCGGGGAGCTGTTTTT.

The chain links TRBV30 to TRBJ1-1; D is uncertain. Looked up from germline, CDR1 is GTSNPN and CDR2 is SVGIG (reference sequence). CDR3 size: 12 residues. The ends were cut back, 2 bases at V and 11 bases at J, with 15 bases in the middle. The CDR3 nucleotides are TGTGCCTGGAGTTCCCTAGCGGGCATCGCTTTCTTT. Translated: CAWSSLAGIAFF.

The chain employs TRBV6-2 or TRBV6-3 and TRBJ1-4, with D unresolved. The germline gives CDR1 MNHEY, CDR2 SVGEGT. The ends were cut back, 2 bases at V and 0 bases at J, with 4 bases in the middle. This CDR3 has 14 residues. In nucleotides, the CDR3 is TGTGCCAGCAGTTACACAGCAACTAATGAAAAACTGTTTTTT. This sequence encodes CASSYTATNEKLFF.

This clone was detected only once. The gene calls are TRBV6-5 and TRBJ1-1; TRBD1 might be the D (5 bases). Trimming cost V 4 bases and J 4 bases, with 10 bases left between them. This CDR3 comprises 13 residues. Germline CDR1 MNHEY, CDR2 SVGAGI. The CDR3 loop reads CASSSLGGTEAFF. The CDR3 coding sequence is TGTGCCAGCAGTTCCCTCGGGGGCACTGAAGCTTTCTTT.

The chain is built from TRBV18 and TRBJ1-5; 9 nucleotides agree with TRBD1. Germline CDR1 is KGHSH and CDR2 is LQKENI. The V segment lost 4 bases and the J segment 3 bases; nucleotides outside the gene matches: 4. The CDR3 length is 15 residues. CDR3 bases: TGTGCCAGCTCACACGGGACAGGGTCCAATCAGCCCCAGCATTTT. Amino acid sequence: CASSHGTGSNQPQHF.

The CDR3 sequence is CASSISAGWSGNTIYF. As DNA, the CDR3 is TGTGCCAGTAGTATTTCGGCAGGGTGGTCCGGAAACACCATATATTTT. This chain uses TRBV19 with TRBJ1-3; perhaps TRBD1 as D (5 bases). Germline V gene lookup returns CDR1 LNHDA and CDR2 SQIVND (reference sequence). This CDR3 is 16 amino acids long. V dropped 3 bases and J dropped 4 bases, with 16 bases sitting between them.

This rearrangement joins TRBV11-1 to TRBJ2-7, with D perhaps TRBD2 (5 bases). V dropped 5 bases and J dropped 0 bases, with 11 bases sitting between them. CDR1 is SGHAT and CDR2 is FQDESV in the germline V gene (reference sequence). This CDR3 spans 14 amino acids. The CDR3 nucleotides read TGTGCCAGCAGCACGGACTGGAGCTCCTACGAGCAGTACTTC. This codes for CASSTDWSSYEQYF.

In this sample, this clone turned up a few times. The CDR3 region has the DNA TGTGCCAGCAGCCAACACCGGCGTGGGGCGCCCCCAGGGTACGAGCAGTACTTC. This encodes CASSQHRRGAPPGYEQYF. The chain employs TRBV16 and TRBJ2-7, with a possible D match to TRBD1 (5 bases). The V gene lost 2 bases and the J gene lost 4 bases, with 24 bases spanning the gap. The CDR3 length is 18 residues. CDR1 KGHSY and CDR2 FQNENV come from the germline V gene.

The chain couples TRBV19 to TRBJ2-6; D is unclear. Trimming removed 4 bases from V and 2 bases from J, with 21 bases in between. This CDR3 region has 19 residues. Per the germline V gene, CDR1 is LNHDA and CDR2 is SQIVND (reference sequence). This CDR3 is CASSKAPIVAAAGANVLTF. For the CDR3, the DNA is TGTGCCAGTAGTAAGGCCCCCATAGTTGCGGCCGCTGGGGCCAACGTCCTGACTTTC.

V gene TRBV7-3 combines with J gene TRBJ2-2, with a possible D match to TRBD1 (5 bases). Trimming took off 5 bases at V and 1 base at J, with 14 bases between the two ends. Per germline, CDR1 SGHTA and CDR2 FQGTGA. This CDR3 spans 16 amino acids. CDR3 loop: CASSRQPLMNTGELFF. The CDR3 coding sequence is TGTGCCAGCAGCCGACAGCCACTAATGAACACCGGGGAGCTGTTTTTT.

The chain links TRBV6-5 to TRBJ2-2; 7 nucleotides match TRBD1. V gave up 11 bases and J gave up 1 base; unmatched junction bases: 4. The CDR3 is 13 amino acids. The germline V gene encodes CDR1 MNHEY and CDR2 SVGAGI. CDR3 region: CAATGRNTGELFF. CDR3 in DNA: TGTGCCGCGACAGGGAGGAACACCGGGGAGCTGTTTTTT.

The gene calls are TRBV11-2 and TRBJ2-7; perhaps TRBD1 as D (6 bases). CDR1 and CDR2 from the germline V gene are SGHAT and FQNNGV. The CDR3 extends over 14 amino acids. V lost 5 bases to trimming and J lost 2 bases, with 13 bases between them. The CDR3 nucleotides are TGTGCCAGCAGCCCTGTTGGGGGCGCCTACGAGCAGTACTTC. This encodes CASSPVGGAYEQYF. Based on the CDR3 plus reference TRBV11-2 and TRBJ2-7, the full variable domain is EAGVAQSPRYKIIEKRQSVAFWCNPISGHATLYWYQQILGQGPKLLIQFQNNGVVDDSQLPKDRFSAERLKGVDSTLKIQPAKLEDSAVYLCASSPVGGAYEQYFGPGTRLTVT.

This clone was observed once. The chain combines TRBV11-2 with TRBJ2-5; weak D call: TRBD1 (5 bases). V was shortened by 0 bases and J by 10 bases, with 9 bases between the two germline ends. The CDR3 contains 12 residues. Germline CDR1 is SGHAT and CDR2 is FQNNGV. CDR3: CASSLDRGVQYF. The CDR3 DNA reads as TGTGCCAGCAGCTTAGATAGGGGTGTCCAGTACTTC.

The V and J genes are TRBV19 and TRBJ1-2; D unresolved. The ends were cut back, 5 bases at V and 3 bases at J, with 22 bases in the middle. Germline-derived CDR1 and CDR2 are LNHDA and SQIVND (reference sequence). The CDR3 extends over 17 amino acids. As DNA, the CDR3 is TGTGCCAGTAGTCGAAGTTATCGGGGTGGCGCAGACTATGGCTACACCTTC. This sequence encodes CASSRSYRGGADYGYTF.

The table lists this clone with a few counts. This rearrangement joins TRBV15 to TRBJ2-1; 7 bases align to TRBD1. The CDR3 is 14 residues long. V dropped 2 bases and J dropped 6; count of bases not matched to a gene: 4. Per germline, CDR1 LNHNV and CDR2 YYDKDF (reference sequence). CDR3: CATSRTDRVNEQFF. The CDR3 DNA follows: TGTGCCACCAGCAGAACCGACAGGGTCAATGAGCAGTTCTTC.

This sequence joins TRBV27 and TRBJ2-1, with TRBD2 matching over 9 bases. V trimming: 8 bases; J trimming: 8 bases; junction bases outside the gene matches: 10. Germline-derived CDR1 and CDR2 are MNHEY and SMNVEV (reference sequence). The CDR3 is 14 amino acids. This CDR3 reads CASCGAGGHDEQFF. CDR3 DNA sequence: TGTGCCAGCTGCGGGGCGGGGGGGCATGATGAGCAGTTCTTC.

The chain joins TRBV27 to TRBJ1-1; unclear D gene. The CDR3 covers 14 residues. Germline-derived CDR1 and CDR2 are MNHEY and SMNVEV (reference sequence). The germline V and J ends were trimmed by 5 bases and 1 base, with 11 bases remaining between them. CDR3 coding DNA: TGTGCCAGCAGTCTCCGGGTCGGGAACACTGAAGCTTTCTTT. As protein: CASSLRVGNTEAFF.

This clone was picked up one time. The V gene is TRBV18, the J gene TRBJ2-3; the D gene is possibly TRBD2 (7 bases). The germline V gene has CDR1 KGHSH and CDR2 LQKENI. V was shortened by 3 bases and J by 2 bases, with 15 bases between the two germline ends. This CDR3 is built from 16 residues. The chain's CDR3 is CASSPLAGASTDTQYF. CDR3 DNA: TGTGCCAGCTCACCTCTCGCGGGGGCCTCCACAGATACGCAGTATTTT.